This T cell receptor beta chain emerged from a study of technical replicates of blood from a handful of donors. The junction had 11 bases not matched to a gene; V was cut back by 5 bases and J by 7 bases. CDR1 and CDR2 (germline): SGHTA, FQGTGA. The CDR3 runs 15 residues. Data came from immunoSEQ multiplex PCR; TCRdb stores just in-frame clones and leaves some out. The repertoire consists of 65,000 to 85,000 clones, with about 93% occurring once and the leading ten covering approximately 0.3%. The chain recombines TRBV7-3 with TRBJ2-1; 7 nucleotides agree with TRBD1. The sequence came from a human donor in good health. Sequencing was performed on T cells isolated from PBMCs. In DNA, the CDR3 is TGTGCCAGCAGCCCTCACCGGGACAGTTATAATGAGCAGTTCTTC. This codes for CASSPHRDSYNEQFF. The full variable domain, in which reference TRBV7-3 and TRBJ2-1 provide the parts outside the CDR3, is GAGVSQTPSNKVTEKGKYVELRCDPISGHTALYWYRQSLGQGPEFLIYFQGTGAADDSGLPNDRFFAVRPEGSVSTLKIQRTERGDSAVYLCASSPHRDSYNEQFFGPGTRLTVL.